This paragraph covers one T cell receptor beta chain sequence. What it binds is not known. Other DNA sequences of this sample code for an identical CDR3. The CD4+ fraction was divided into a CD45RA+ naive subset and a CD45RA-negative memory subset. The data are from a study of shared clonotypes between healthy human individuals. Findings and limits, study-wide: Relative to their counterparts shared across all four donors, non-shared clonotypes exhibited diminished generation probabilities. The sharing of 4.5% to 6.5% of naive CD4 clonotypes was seen across a handful of donors.

CDR1 and CDR2 (germline): KGHSH, LQKENI. Trimming pared 3 bases from V and 5 bases from J, leaving 4 bases between. The CDR3 is 11 amino acids. Running of the assay took place at deep level. TCRdb keeps only in-frame clones here, not all; method: immunoSEQ multiplex PCR. The profile shows approximately 1.4 million clones, under 99% of them singletons. The source material was naive CD4+ T cells sorted from blood. Subset defined: CD45RA+ positively selected. V is TRBV18 and J is TRBJ2-5; no definite D call. The receptor's source is a man aged 25 to 40 in good health. The CDR3 region is CASSPEETQYF. The CDR3 DNA is TGTGCCAGCTCACCTGAGGAGACCCAGTACTTC.